What follows describes a single T cell receptor beta chain. Sequenced by immunoSEQ multiplex PCR; TCRdb stores in-frame clones only, minus some. The table records 200,000 or so clones, roughly 90% of them present only once. This sample was taken from a study of blood T cell repertoires in COVID-19. Study background: Nucleic acid was either cDNA or gDNA, and it came from T cells, B-cell-depleted T cells, or PBMCs.

Ages ranged from about 18 to 89 years, with residence in 20 to 30 US areas. Trimming shortened V by 8 bases and J by 11 bases, and 7 bases separated the two germline ends. This CDR3 is built from 10 residues. What was sequenced was PBMCs or T cells enriched from blood (not recorded which). This clonotype was sampled from a woman in her thirties or forties with acute COVID-19. This chain joins TRBV12-3 or TRBV12-4 and TRBJ2-6; no definite D call. CDR3 sequence reads: CASYRDVLTF. CDR3 nucleotides: TGTGCCAGCTATCGTGACGTCCTGACTTTC.